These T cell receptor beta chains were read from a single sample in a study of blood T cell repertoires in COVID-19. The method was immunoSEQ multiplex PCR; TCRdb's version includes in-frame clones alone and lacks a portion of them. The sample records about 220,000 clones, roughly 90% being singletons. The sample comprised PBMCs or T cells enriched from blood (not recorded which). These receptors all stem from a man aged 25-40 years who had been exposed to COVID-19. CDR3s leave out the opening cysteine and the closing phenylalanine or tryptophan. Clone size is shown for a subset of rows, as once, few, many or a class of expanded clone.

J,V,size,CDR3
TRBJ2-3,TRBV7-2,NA,ASSLATSTDTQY
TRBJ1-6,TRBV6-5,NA,ASSFMRQARNSPLH
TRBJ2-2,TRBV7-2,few,ASSFSRRDTNTGELF
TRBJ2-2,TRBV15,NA,ATSREGFPGGTPGAGELF
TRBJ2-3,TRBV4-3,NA,ASSQELGGTDTQY
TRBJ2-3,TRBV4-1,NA,ASTTQLNVADTQY
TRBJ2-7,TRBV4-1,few,ASSQELAEAYEQY
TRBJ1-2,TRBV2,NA,ASSEAWRGNYGYT
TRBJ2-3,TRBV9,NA,ASSATGGLPDTQY
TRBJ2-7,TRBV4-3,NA,ASSQRPGLAGGYEQY